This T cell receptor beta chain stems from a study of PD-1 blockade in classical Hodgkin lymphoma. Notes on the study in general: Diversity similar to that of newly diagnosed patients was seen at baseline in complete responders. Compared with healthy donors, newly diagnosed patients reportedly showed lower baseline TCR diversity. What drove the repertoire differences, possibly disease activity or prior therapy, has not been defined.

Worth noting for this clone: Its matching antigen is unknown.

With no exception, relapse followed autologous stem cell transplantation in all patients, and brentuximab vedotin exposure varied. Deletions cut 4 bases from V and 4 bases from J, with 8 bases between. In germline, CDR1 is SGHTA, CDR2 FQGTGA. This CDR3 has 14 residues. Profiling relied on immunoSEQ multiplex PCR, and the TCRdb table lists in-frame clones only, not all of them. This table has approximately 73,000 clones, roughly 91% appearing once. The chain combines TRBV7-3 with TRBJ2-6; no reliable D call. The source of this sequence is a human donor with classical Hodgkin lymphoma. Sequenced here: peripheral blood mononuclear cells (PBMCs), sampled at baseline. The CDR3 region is CASSSGGGANVLTF. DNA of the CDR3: TGTGCCAGCAGCTCTGGTGGAGGGGCCAACGTCCTGACTTTC.